Sequencing of this TCR beta chain was carried out in a study of blood T cell repertoires in COVID-19. About the research overall: Samples came from the United States, Italy and Spain, spanning acute and convalescent COVID-19.

Seattle-derived patients entered the study during active infection and were followed longitudinally. As handled by the study authors: Quantification of nucleated cells was approximated via reference gene primer amplification. The method was immunoSEQ multiplex PCR; TCRdb's version includes in-frame clones alone and lacks a portion of them. Clonal size and the V and J genes are those of that table, whereas D and trimming came from the DNA. The sample includes 80,000 to 100,000 clones, under 80% of them seen just once. The V gene lost 5 bases and the J gene lost 8 bases, with 17 bases spanning the gap. This CDR3 has 15 residues. Germline lookup yields CDR1 KGHDR and CDR2 SFDVKD. In this sample, this clone turned up a few times.

This TCR came from a man between 65 and 85 years old with COVID-19, enrolled during active disease. The sample was peripheral blood. The chain couples TRBV24-1 to TRBJ1-4; tentative D call: TRBD1 (6 bases). The CDR3 DNA is TGTGCCACCAGTGTTGGCGGGGGGGCTCAAGAAAAACTGTTTTTT. It is translated as CATSVGGGAQEKLFF.